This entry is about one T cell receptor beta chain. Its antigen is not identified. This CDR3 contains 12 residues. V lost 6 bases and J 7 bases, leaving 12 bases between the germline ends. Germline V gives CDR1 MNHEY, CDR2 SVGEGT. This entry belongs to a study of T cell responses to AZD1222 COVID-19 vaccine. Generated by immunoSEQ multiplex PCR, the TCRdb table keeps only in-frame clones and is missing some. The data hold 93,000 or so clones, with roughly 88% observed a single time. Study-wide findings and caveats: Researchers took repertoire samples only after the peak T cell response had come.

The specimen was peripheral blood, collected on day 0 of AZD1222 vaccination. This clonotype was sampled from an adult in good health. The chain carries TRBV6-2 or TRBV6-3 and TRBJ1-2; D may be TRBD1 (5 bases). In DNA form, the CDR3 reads TGTGCCAGCAGCCACCCGAGGGGTGGCTACACCTTC. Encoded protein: CASSHPRGGYTF.